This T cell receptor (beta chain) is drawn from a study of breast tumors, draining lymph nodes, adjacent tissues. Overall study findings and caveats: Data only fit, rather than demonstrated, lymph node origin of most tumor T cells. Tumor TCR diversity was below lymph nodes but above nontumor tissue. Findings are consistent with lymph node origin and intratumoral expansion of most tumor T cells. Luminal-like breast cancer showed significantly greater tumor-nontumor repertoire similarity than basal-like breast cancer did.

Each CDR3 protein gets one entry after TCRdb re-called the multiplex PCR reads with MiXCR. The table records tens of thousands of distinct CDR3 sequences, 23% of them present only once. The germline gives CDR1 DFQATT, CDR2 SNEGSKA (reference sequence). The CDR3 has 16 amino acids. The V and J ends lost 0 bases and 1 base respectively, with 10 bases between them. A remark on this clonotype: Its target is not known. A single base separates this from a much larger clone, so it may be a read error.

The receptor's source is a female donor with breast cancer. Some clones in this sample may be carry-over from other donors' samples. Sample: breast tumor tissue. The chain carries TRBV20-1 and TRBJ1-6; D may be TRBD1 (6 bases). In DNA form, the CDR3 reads TGCAGTGCTAGAGAAAGGGGGGGGTCCTATAATTCACCCCTCCACTTT. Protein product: CSARERGGSYNSPLHF.